This T cell receptor (beta chain) was recovered during a study of T-cell memory formation after mild COVID-19. The CDR3 is 15 amino acids. Trimming took off 3 bases at V and 1 base at J, with 11 bases between the two ends. TCRdb re-analysed the 5' RACE reads in MiXCR, keeping a single row per CDR3 protein. The table shows around 390,000 distinct CDR3 sequences, with 16% occurring only once. Sample: PBMCs or a T cell subset sorted from them (not recorded which). The rearrangement joins TRBV12-3 or TRBV12-4 to TRBJ2-3; D is uncertain. This TCR was recovered from a man younger than 35 who had mild COVID-19 (a few samples of this study predate the infection). Cell type and time point are not known. The DNA of the CDR3 is TGTGCCAGCAGTTTTGAAGCGTCCGGCACAGATACGCAGTATTTT. It codes for CASSFEASGTDTQYF.